In this sample, the clone carrying this TCR beta chain turned up many times. The target antigen is unknown. The data are from a study of regulatory T cells in long-lasting Graves disease. V lost 4 bases and J lost 3; bases outside the gene matches: 4. Looked up from germline, CDR1 is DFQATT and CDR2 is SNEGSKA (reference sequence). This CDR3 is built from 14 residues. Arm-PCR of CDR3 regions with iRepertoire HTBI primers generated TCR beta libraries. Study processing details: Identified across the samples were 62 TRBV segments and roughly 13 TRBJ segments. Each CDR3 protein gets one entry after TCRdb re-called the multiplex PCR reads with MiXCR. TCRdb assigned the V and J calls; the authors' analysis was not used. The table includes about 430,000 distinct CDR3 sequences, roughly 21% detected once. Study findings and constraints: A greater number of public clonotypes (approximately 2,700) was shared by persistent patients than by new patients (over 900). When disease was persistent, TRBV28, TRBJ1-2 and TRBJ2-5 were the favored segments.

Documented time point: persistent/refractory GD, antithyroid drugs over 5 years with positive TRAb. Following extraction of RNA from PBMCs, that RNA was used to make the TCR library. J is TRBJ2-7 and V is TRBV20-1; 12 bases match TRBD2. The material was peripheral blood mononuclear cells (PBMCs), obtained when the disease was refractory, from a patient treated with antithyroid drugs. This TCR was sampled from a female donor with Graves disease. CDR3 nucleotide sequence: TGCAGTGCTACCGAGACTAGCGGGGGCTACGAGCAGTACTTC. Protein product: CSATETSGGYEQYF.